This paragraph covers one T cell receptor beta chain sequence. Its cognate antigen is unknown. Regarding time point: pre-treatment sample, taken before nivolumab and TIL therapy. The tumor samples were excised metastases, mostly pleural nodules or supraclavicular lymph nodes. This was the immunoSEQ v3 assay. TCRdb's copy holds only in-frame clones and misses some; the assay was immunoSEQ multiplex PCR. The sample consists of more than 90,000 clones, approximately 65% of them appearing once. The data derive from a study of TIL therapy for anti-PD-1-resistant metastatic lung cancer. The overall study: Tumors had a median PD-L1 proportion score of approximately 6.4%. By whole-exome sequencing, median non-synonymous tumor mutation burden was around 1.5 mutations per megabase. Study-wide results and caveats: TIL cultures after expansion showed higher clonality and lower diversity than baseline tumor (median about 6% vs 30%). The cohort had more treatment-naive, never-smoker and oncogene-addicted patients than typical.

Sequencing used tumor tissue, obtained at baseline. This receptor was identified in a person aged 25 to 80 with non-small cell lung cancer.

In DNA form, the CDR3 reads TGTGCCAGCAGCCCAACTAGCGGGAGTACCCCCAATGAGCAGTTCTTC. Amino acids: CASSPTSGSTPNEQFF. The genes are TRBV7-9 and TRBJ2-1, with 11 nucleotides matching TRBD2. The CDR3 extends over 16 amino acids. Germline CDR1 and CDR2: SEHNR and FQNEAQ (reference sequence). V was pared by 5 bases and J by 6 bases, with 9 bases of the junction left unmatched.